Listed below are T cell receptor beta chains from one sample, sequenced in a study of cytomegalovirus exposure and HLA in healthy donors. Sequenced by immunoSEQ multiplex PCR; TCRdb stores in-frame clones only, minus some. The sample yields 150,000 to 200,000 clones, almost 85% seen once. Specimen: PBMCs. The receptors were sampled from a man younger than 40 in good health and CMV-seropositive. CDR3s include the opening cysteine and the closing phenylalanine or tryptophan. D genes are given only for firm matches. Clone size, where shown, is once, few, many, or a class for clones that have expanded.

len: 13
j_gene: TRBJ2-7
v_gene: TRBV5-4
d_gene: TRBD2
abundance: few
CDR3aa: CASSLEAGDLPFF
CDR3nt: TGTGCCAGCAGCTTGGAAGCGGGGGACTTACCGTTCTTC

len: 15
j_gene: TRBJ2-1
v_gene: TRBV5-6
d_gene: TRBD2
abundance: .
CDR3aa: CASSFGLAGSNEQFF
CDR3nt: TGTGCCAGCAGCTTCGGTCTAGCGGGAAGCAATGAGCAGTTCTTC

len: 18
j_gene: TRBJ2-5
v_gene: TRBV19
d_gene: TRBD2
abundance: .
CDR3aa: CASSKVTSGTLFQETQYF
CDR3nt: TGTGCCAGTAGTAAGGTTACTAGCGGGACCCTTTTCCAAGAGACCCAGTACTTC

len: 13
j_gene: TRBJ2-7
v_gene: TRBV19
d_gene: TRBD1
abundance: .
CDR3aa: CASREDRGHEQYF
CDR3nt: TGTGCCAGTAGGGAGGACAGGGGGCACGAGCAGTACTTC

len: 14
j_gene: TRBJ1-2
v_gene: TRBV25-1
d_gene: TRBD1
abundance: few
CDR3aa: CASSEETGLYGYTF
CDR3nt: TGTGCCAGCAGTGAAGAGACAGGGCTCTATGGCTACACCTTC

len: 15
j_gene: TRBJ1-2
v_gene: TRBV30
d_gene: TRBD1
abundance: few
CDR3aa: CAWSVEDRWGGGYTF
CDR3nt: TGTGCCTGGAGTGTAGAGGACAGGTGGGGAGGCGGCTACACCTTC

len: 16
j_gene: TRBJ1-3
v_gene: TRBV4-1
d_gene: .
abundance: .
CDR3aa: CASSQRQATSGNTIYF
CDR3nt: TGCGCCAGCAGCCAGCGACAGGCTACCTCTGGAAACACCATATATTTT

len: 16
j_gene: TRBJ1-1
v_gene: TRBV2
d_gene: TRBD1
abundance: .
CDR3aa: CASSARPGTGTGEAFF
CDR3nt: TGTGCCAGCAGTGCCCGTCCCGGGACAGGGACCGGTGAAGCTTTCTTT

len: 14
j_gene: TRBJ2-7
v_gene: TRBV5-4
d_gene: TRBD2
abundance: many
CDR3aa: CASSSWTSGRERYF
CDR3nt: TGTGCCAGCAGCTCCTGGACTAGCGGGAGGGAGAGGTACTTC

len: 13
j_gene: TRBJ2-7
v_gene: TRBV30
d_gene: .
abundance: .
CDR3aa: CAWSVRTPYEQYF
CDR3nt: TGTGCCTGGAGTGTTAGGACACCCTACGAGCAGTACTTC

len: 12
j_gene: TRBJ1-1
v_gene: TRBV18
d_gene: TRBD1
abundance: .
CDR3aa: CASSETGGEAFF
CDR3nt: TGTGCCAGCTCAGAAACAGGGGGTGAAGCTTTCTTT

len: 13
j_gene: TRBJ2-3
v_gene: TRBV9
d_gene: .
abundance: once
CDR3aa: CASSVGGQDTQYF
CDR3nt: TGTGCCAGCAGCGTAGGGGGGCAAGATACGCAGTATTTT

len: 15
j_gene: TRBJ2-3
v_gene: TRBV6-4
d_gene: .
abundance: many
CDR3aa: CASSVEGEGTDTQYF
CDR3nt: TGTGCCAGCAGTGTGGAGGGCGAGGGTACAGATACGCAGTATTTT

len: 14
j_gene: TRBJ2-3
v_gene: TRBV7-2
d_gene: TRBD2
abundance: .
CDR3aa: CASSLIGRADTQYF
CDR3nt: TGTGCCAGCAGCTTAATCGGGAGGGCTGATACGCAGTATTTT

len: 14
j_gene: TRBJ2-1
v_gene: TRBV7-2
d_gene: .
abundance: .
CDR3aa: CASTLRTSTNEQFF
CDR3nt: TGTGCCAGCACCCTTCGGACTTCTACCAATGAGCAGTTCTTC

len: 13
j_gene: TRBJ2-7
v_gene: TRBV7-3
d_gene: .
abundance: once
CDR3aa: CASSLTVESEQYF
CDR3nt: TGTGCCAGCAGCTTAACCGTAGAAAGCGAGCAGTACTTC

len: 15
j_gene: TRBJ1-2
v_gene: TRBV15
d_gene: TRBD1
abundance: few
CDR3aa: CATSRDGTGAGGYTF
CDR3nt: TGTGCCACCAGCAGAGACGGGACAGGGGCTGGTGGCTACACCTTC

len: 15
j_gene: TRBJ1-5
v_gene: TRBV9
d_gene: .
abundance: .
CDR3aa: CASSAGPNSNQPQHF
CDR3nt: TGTGCCAGCAGCGCGGGTCCTAATAGCAATCAGCCCCAGCATTTT

len: 12
j_gene: TRBJ1-1
v_gene: TRBV5-1
d_gene: .
abundance: .
CDR3aa: CASTSPGIEAFF
CDR3nt: TGCGCCAGCACCTCCCCGGGGATTGAAGCTTTCTTT

len: 17
j_gene: TRBJ2-2
v_gene: TRBV9
d_gene: .
abundance: .
CDR3aa: CASSVEVDWSGTGELFF
CDR3nt: TGTGCCAGCAGCGTAGAGGTGGATTGGTCGGGAACCGGGGAGCTGTTTTTT

len: 16
j_gene: TRBJ1-5
v_gene: TRBV19
d_gene: TRBD1
abundance: .
CDR3aa: CATHPTGTGGNQPQHF
CDR3nt: TGTGCCACGCACCCAACCGGGACAGGGGGAAATCAGCCCCAGCATTTT

len: 14
j_gene: TRBJ2-7
v_gene: TRBV6-1
d_gene: .
abundance: .
CDR3aa: CASSDFRFSYEQYF
CDR3nt: TGTGCCAGCAGTGATTTCAGATTCTCCTACGAGCAGTACTTC

len: 15
j_gene: TRBJ2-7
v_gene: TRBV4-3
d_gene: TRBD2
abundance: .
CDR3aa: CASRNGTSGRNEQYF
CDR3nt: TGCGCCAGCAGGAACGGGACTAGCGGGAGGAACGAGCAGTACTTC

len: 14
j_gene: TRBJ1-5
v_gene: TRBV19
d_gene: TRBD1
abundance: few
CDR3aa: CASTGGRGNQPQHF
CDR3nt: TGTGCCAGTACAGGGGGCCGGGGCAATCAGCCCCAGCATTTT

len: 15
j_gene: TRBJ2-4
v_gene: TRBV9
d_gene: TRBD1
abundance: .
CDR3aa: CASSVGAQGLDIQYF
CDR3nt: TGTGCCAGCAGCGTAGGAGCACAGGGGCTAGACATTCAGTACTTC

len: 15
j_gene: TRBJ2-7
v_gene: TRBV7-2
d_gene: .
abundance: .
CDR3aa: CASSQQFSVAYEQYF
CDR3nt: TGTGCCAGCAGCCAGCAGTTTAGCGTAGCCTACGAGCAGTACTTC

len: 15
j_gene: TRBJ2-5
v_gene: TRBV7-6
d_gene: TRBD2
abundance: .
CDR3aa: CASSLGAGGEGTQYF
CDR3nt: TGTGCCAGCAGCTTAGGAGCCGGGGGGGAGGGGACCCAGTACTTC

len: 12
j_gene: TRBJ2-7
v_gene: TRBV5-8
d_gene: .
abundance: .
CDR3aa: CASSSYSYEQYF
CDR3nt: TGTGCCAGCAGCTCCTACTCCTACGAGCAGTACTTC

len: 17
j_gene: TRBJ1-2
v_gene: TRBV4-1
d_gene: .
abundance: .
CDR3aa: CASSQDVGGYIFNGYTF
CDR3nt: TGCGCCAGCAGCCAAGATGTAGGAGGGTACATTTTCAACGGCTACACCTTC